This T cell receptor (beta chain) was obtained from a study of Ad26.COV2.S vaccination and SARS-CoV-2 variants. Whole-study findings and limits: A substantial breadth of spike-specific CD8+ and CD4+ T cell responses after vaccination has been reported. Breadth measured for non-spike TCRs was similar across vaccine and placebo recipients.

The table came from immunoSEQ multiplex PCR; TCRdb's copy has only in-frame clones and leaves some out. Here the sample spans approximately 450,000 clones, approximately 92% being singletons. With regard to this clone: The antigen is unknown.

The CDR3 covers 13 residues. V was shortened by 3 bases and J by 8 bases, with 13 bases between the two germline ends. CDR1 WNHNN and CDR2 SYGVQD come from the germline V gene (reference sequence). Treatment given: 15 to 20 received Ad26.COV2.S at low or high dose, single or two shots; several received placebo; per-sample allocation not given. Sampling took place 63 days after the first vaccine or placebo injection. An Ad26 vector was used to express Wuhan-strain SARS-CoV-2 spike as the vaccine. Material: peripheral blood, obtained in a trial of Ad26.COV2.S vaccine versus placebo. V usage is TRBV10-1 and J usage is TRBJ1-2, with D possibly matching TRBD1 (5 bases). This TCR came from a person between 18 and 60 years old who received the Ad26.COV2.S COVID-19 vaccine or a placebo. The CDR3 sequence is CASSEGESGGYTF. CDR3 DNA: TGCGCCAGCAGTGAAGGGGAATCCGGCGGCTACACCTTC.